The clone carrying this T cell receptor beta chain has more than one count but fewer than ten. The data stem from a study of T-cell reconstitution after alpha-beta-depleted transplantation in children. The V and J ends lost 4 bases and 1 base respectively, with 14 bases between them. The CDR3 is 15 amino acids. Per the germline V gene, CDR1 is SQVTM and CDR2 is ANQGSEA. A library of TCRbeta sequences, prepared with unique molecular identifiers, was generated. TCRdb re-called the PCR reads with MiXCR, one entry per CDR3 protein. The table has 420,000 or so distinct CDR3 sequences, roughly a tenth seen once.

The receptor was derived from a human donor who donated a stem cell graft to a child with acute myeloid leukemia. J is TRBJ1-5 and V is TRBV29-1; TRBD1 is a possible D gene (5 bases). This specimen was PBMCs from the stem cell graft donor, taken from the stem cell graft. CDR3 amino acids: CSVVLEAGSNQPQHF. The CDR3 DNA reads TGCAGCGTTGTCCTTGAGGCAGGGAGCAATCAGCCCCAGCATTTT.